These 2 T cell receptor beta chains share one sample of origin, sequenced in a study of control samples from healthy donors and cancer patients. This table comes from immunoSEQ multiplex PCR, and its TCRdb copy is limited to in-frame clones, with some not included. This table holds approximately 160,000 clones, 91% found once. The sequenced sample was blood. These receptors were taken from a woman aged 40 to 50 in good health.

The chain employs TRBV19 and TRBJ2-3; 8 nucleotides match TRBD2. J lost 2 bases, V lost 4 bases, and 5 bases had no gene match. In germline, CDR1 is LNHDA, CDR2 SQIVND (reference sequence). The CDR3 length is 15 residues. CDR3 sequence: CASSSAGGHTDTQYF. The CDR3 nucleotides are TGTGCCAGTAGTAGCGCGGGGGGCCACACAGATACGCAGTATTTT.

On this clone: Within the sample, other DNA sequences also encode this same CDR3. The chain joins TRBV6-5 to TRBJ1-1, with no clear D. V was shortened by 0 bases and J by 0 bases, with 5 bases between the two germline ends. The CDR3 loop spans 14 amino acids. CDR1 and CDR2 from the germline V gene are MNHEY and SVGAGI. Here the CDR3 reads CASSYSRVNTEAFF. The CDR3 nucleotides are TGTGCCAGCAGTTACTCGAGGGTGAACACTGAAGCTTTCTTT.